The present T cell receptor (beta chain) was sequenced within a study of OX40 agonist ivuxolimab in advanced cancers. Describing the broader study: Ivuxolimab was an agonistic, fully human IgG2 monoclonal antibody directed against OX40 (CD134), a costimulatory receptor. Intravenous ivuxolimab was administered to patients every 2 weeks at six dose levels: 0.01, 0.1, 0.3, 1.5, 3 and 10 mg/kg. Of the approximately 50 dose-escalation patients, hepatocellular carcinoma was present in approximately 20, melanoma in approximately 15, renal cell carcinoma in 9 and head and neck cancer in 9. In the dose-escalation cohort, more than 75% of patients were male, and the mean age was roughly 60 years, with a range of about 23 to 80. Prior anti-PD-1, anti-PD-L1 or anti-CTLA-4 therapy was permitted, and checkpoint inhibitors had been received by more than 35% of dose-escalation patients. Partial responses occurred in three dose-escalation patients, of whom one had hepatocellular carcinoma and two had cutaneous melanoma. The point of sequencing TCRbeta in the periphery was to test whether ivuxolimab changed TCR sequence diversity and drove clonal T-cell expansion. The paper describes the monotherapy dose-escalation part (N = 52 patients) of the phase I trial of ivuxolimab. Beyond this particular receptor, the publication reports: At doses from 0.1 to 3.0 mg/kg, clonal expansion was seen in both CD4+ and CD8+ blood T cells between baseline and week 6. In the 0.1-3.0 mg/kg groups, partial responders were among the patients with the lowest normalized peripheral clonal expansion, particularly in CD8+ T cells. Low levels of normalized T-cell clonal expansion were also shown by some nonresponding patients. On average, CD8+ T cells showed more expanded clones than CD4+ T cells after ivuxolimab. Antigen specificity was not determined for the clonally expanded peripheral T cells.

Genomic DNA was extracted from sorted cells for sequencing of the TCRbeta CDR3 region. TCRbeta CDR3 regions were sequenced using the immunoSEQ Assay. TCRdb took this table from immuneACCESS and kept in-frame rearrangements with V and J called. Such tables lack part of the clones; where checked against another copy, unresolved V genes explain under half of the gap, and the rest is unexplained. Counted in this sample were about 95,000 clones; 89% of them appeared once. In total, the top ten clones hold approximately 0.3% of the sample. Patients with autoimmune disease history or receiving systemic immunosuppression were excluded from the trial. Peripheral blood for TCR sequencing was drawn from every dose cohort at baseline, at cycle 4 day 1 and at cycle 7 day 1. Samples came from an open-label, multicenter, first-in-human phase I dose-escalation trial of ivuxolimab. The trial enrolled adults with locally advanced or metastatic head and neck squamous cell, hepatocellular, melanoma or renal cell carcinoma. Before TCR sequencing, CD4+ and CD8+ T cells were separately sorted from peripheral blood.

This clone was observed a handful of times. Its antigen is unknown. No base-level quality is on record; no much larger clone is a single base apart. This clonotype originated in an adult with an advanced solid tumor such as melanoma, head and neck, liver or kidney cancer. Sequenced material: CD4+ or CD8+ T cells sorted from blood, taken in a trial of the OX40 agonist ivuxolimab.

The CDR3 is CASSVARGGGDGYTF. DNA sequence: TGTGCCAGCAGCGTAGCCAGAGGGGGCGGTGATGGCTACACCTTC. The V and J segments used are TRBV9 and TRBJ1-2, with TRBD1 identical over 7 junction bases. The germline V end is reduced by 0 bases and the J end by 6 bases; junction bases left unmatched: 8. The germline V gene encodes CDR1 SGDLS and CDR2 YYNGEE. Taken from cysteine to phenylalanine, the CDR3 has 15 residues. Only the CDR3 region is kept as DNA, spanning 45 bases read in frame from base 1.